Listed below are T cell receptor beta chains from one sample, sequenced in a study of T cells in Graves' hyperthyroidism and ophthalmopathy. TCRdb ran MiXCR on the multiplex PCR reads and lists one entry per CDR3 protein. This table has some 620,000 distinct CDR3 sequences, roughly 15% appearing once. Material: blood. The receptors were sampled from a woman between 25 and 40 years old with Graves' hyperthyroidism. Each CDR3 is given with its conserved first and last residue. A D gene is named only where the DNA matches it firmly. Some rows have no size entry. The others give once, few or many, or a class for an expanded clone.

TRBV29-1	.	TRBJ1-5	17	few	CSVVSFRRIERNQPQHF	TGCAGCGTTGTGTCGTTCCGTCGGATAGAACGCAATCAGCCCCAGCATTTT
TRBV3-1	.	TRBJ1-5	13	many	CASSHQGHQPQHF	TGTGCCAGCAGCCATCAGGGGCATCAGCCCCAGCATTTT
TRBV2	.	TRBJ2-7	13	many	CASRVAGSRGEYF	TGTGCCAGCAGGGTCGCCGGATCCCGCGGGGAGTACTTC
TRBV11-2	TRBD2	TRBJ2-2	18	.	CASSLEGAAGVNTGELFF	TGTGCCAGCAGCTTAGAGGGGGCAGCGGGAGTCAATACCGGGGAGCTGTTTTTT
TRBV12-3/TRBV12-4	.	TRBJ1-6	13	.	CASSLRPTSPLHF	TGTGCCAGCAGTCTCCGACCTACTTCACCCCTCCACTTT
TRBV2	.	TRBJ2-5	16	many	CASSGGWAGTPETQYF	TGTGCCAGCAGTGGAGGTTGGGCAGGGACCCCAGAGACCCAGTACTTC
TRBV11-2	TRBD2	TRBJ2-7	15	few	CASSSLAGDLYEQYF	TGTGCCAGCAGCTCCCTAGCGGGGGATCTCTACGAGCAGTACTTC
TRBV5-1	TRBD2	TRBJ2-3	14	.	CASTWREFTDTQYF	TGCGCCAGCACCTGGCGGGAGTTCACAGATACGCAGTATTTT
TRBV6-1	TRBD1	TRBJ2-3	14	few	CASKNRGPVDTQYF	TGTGCCAGTAAAAACAGGGGGCCGGTAGATACGCAGTATTTT
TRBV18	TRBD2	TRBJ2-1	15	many	CASSLLAGEWNEQFF	TGTGCCAGCTCACTACTAGCGGGAGAGTGGAATGAGCAGTTCTTC
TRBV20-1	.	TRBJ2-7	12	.	CSAIMNSYEQYF	TGCAGTGCCATCATGAATTCCTACGAGCAGTACTTC
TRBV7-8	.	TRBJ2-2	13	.	CASRLTGTGELFF	TGTGCCAGCAGATTGACGGGTACCGGGGAGCTGTTTTTT
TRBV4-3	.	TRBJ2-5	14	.	CASSQADVGETQYF	TGCGCCAGCAGCCAGGCCGATGTGGGTGAGACCCAGTACTTC